The rows below give T cell receptor beta chains drawn from one sample of a study of blood T cell repertoires in COVID-19. Data came from immunoSEQ multiplex PCR; TCRdb stores just in-frame clones and leaves some out. The sample consists of 400,000 or so clones, roughly 87% of them appearing once. The sample comprised PBMCs or T cells enriched from blood (not recorded which). The receptors were gathered from a man younger than 30 who had recovered from COVID-19. CDR3s include the opening cysteine and the closing phenylalanine or tryptophan.

CDR3 protein,CDR3 length,V gene,J gene
CASSALAGSTDTQYF,15,TRBV2,TRBJ2-3
CASSPEAGGEQYF,13,TRBV12-3/TRBV12-4,TRBJ2-7
CASSNDRDTEAFF,13,TRBV5-4,TRBJ1-1
CASGWTGDTVYGYTF,15,TRBV27,TRBJ1-2
CASSLIGGQPQHF,13,TRBV7-9,TRBJ1-5
CASSSRPGWEETQYF,15,TRBV18,TRBJ2-5
CASSVFGTDGYTF,13,TRBV2,TRBJ1-2
CASSIPEETHYGYTF,15,TRBV7-9,TRBJ1-2
CASSDSSGRSNNEQFF,16,TRBV10-1,TRBJ2-1
CASSLTEGSTEAFF,14,TRBV7-9,TRBJ1-1
CASSQGVDEKLFF,13,TRBV12-3/TRBV12-4,TRBJ1-4
CASTSGGQGIPEAFF,15,TRBV11-2,TRBJ1-1
CATSRDVGQDQPQHF,15,TRBV15,TRBJ1-5
CAYKRDRLNTEAFF,14,TRBV30,TRBJ1-1
CSAETVSMEGYTF,13,TRBV29-1,TRBJ1-2
CASSPRTDNYGYTF,14,TRBV9,TRBJ1-2
CASSLFGGFTGELFF,15,TRBV27,TRBJ2-2
CSARPNTEAFF,11,TRBV20-1,TRBJ1-1
CASSSSTQGTYGYTF,15,TRBV7-9,TRBJ1-2
CASSLAQRGRLEETQYF,17,TRBV7-9,TRBJ2-5
CASSYTGGPYEQYF,14,TRBV27,TRBJ2-7
CASSLVQGITDTQYF,15,TRBV7-8,TRBJ2-3
CASSDRAAYGYTF,13,TRBV7-8,TRBJ1-2
CSVGDREPYNEQFF,14,TRBV29-1,TRBJ2-1
CASSYDRDRDGYTF,14,TRBV6-5,TRBJ1-2
CASSKGQLYEQYF,13,TRBV19,TRBJ2-7
CASSHGDTSYEQYF,14,TRBV27,TRBJ2-7
CASSIGSGGLEKLFF,15,TRBV19,TRBJ1-4
CASSQSSRNYGYTF,14,TRBV3-1/TRBV3-2,TRBJ1-2
CASRGDRERQPQHF,14,TRBV19,TRBJ1-5
CASSLGGSNTEAFF,14,TRBV2,TRBJ1-1
CASSPSRGTHHRGEQFF,17,TRBV27,TRBJ2-1
CASSVASGGPYEQYF,15,TRBV9,TRBJ2-7
CASSQDTITEAFF,13,TRBV14,TRBJ1-1
CASSYRDYEQYF,12,TRBV5-4,TRBJ2-7
CASSPGRDYGYTF,13,TRBV7-3,TRBJ1-2
CASSLGGTDYYSNQPQHF,18,TRBV5-5,TRBJ1-5
CASSYRTGREGYTF,14,TRBV5-5,TRBJ1-2
CASSPGRVGDQPQHF,15,TRBV6-5,TRBJ1-5
CASSIEGGANTGELFF,16,TRBV19,TRBJ2-2
CASSQDKWGQGNQPQHF,17,TRBV4-1,TRBJ1-5
CASSPGTGRVGPQHF,15,TRBV27,TRBJ1-5
CASSLGTSGGHEQFF,15,TRBV7-8,TRBJ2-1